This T cell receptor beta chain is from a study of control samples from healthy donors and cancer patients. This clone was recorded only once. The assay was immunoSEQ multiplex PCR, and TCRdb's table has in-frame clones only and misses some. The top ten hold 1.2% to 1.5% of the sample, which has roughly 180,000 clones, around 94% seen once. The sequence was collected from a woman aged 18-29 years in good health. Source material: blood.

CDR3 sequence: CASSLVWMRGTNEKLFF. DNA of the CDR3: TGTGCCAGCAGCTTAGTCTGGATGCGGGGAACTAATGAAAAACTGTTTTTT. The V call is TRBV11-2, the J call TRBJ1-4, with no clear D. Germline V gene sequence: CDR1 SGHAT, CDR2 FQNNGV. The CDR3 totals 17 residues. V was cut by 1 base and J by 1 base, with 13 bases left in between.